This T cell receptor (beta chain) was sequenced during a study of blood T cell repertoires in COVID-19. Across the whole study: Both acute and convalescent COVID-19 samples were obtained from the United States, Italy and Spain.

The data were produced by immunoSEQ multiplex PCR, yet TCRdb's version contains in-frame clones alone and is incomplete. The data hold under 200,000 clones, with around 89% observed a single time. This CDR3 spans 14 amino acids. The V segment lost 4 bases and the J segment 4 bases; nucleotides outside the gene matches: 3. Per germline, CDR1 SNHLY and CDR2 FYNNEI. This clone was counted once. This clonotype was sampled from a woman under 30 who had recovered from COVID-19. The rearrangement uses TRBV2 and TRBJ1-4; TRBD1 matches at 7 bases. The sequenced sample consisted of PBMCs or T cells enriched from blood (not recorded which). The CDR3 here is CASSVDRVNEKLFF. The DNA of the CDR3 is TGTGCCAGCAGTGTTGACAGGGTTAATGAAAAACTGTTTTTT.